This entry lists 21 T cell receptor beta chains sequenced from one sample in a study of T cells in Graves' hyperthyroidism and ophthalmopathy. The source material, RNA transcripts, was used to amplify TCR beta CDR3 regions. A set of HTBI primers served as the primers for a first-round RT-PCR of the TCR CDR3. TCRdb reanalysed the multiplex PCR reads using MiXCR and keeps one entry per CDR3 protein. Of about 700,000 distinct CDR3 sequences detected, 45% appear once; the ten largest clones hold less than 9%. Sequenced sample: peripheral blood or thyroid tissue (not recorded which). Receptors were obtained from an adult man with Graves' disease, either hyperthyroidism or ophthalmopathy (not recorded which).

The V gene is TRBV7-9, the J gene TRBJ2-5; maybe TRBD2 (6 bases). V dropped 0 bases and J dropped 7 bases, with 9 bases sitting between them. The CDR3 spans 13 residues. Germline values: CDR1 SEHNR, CDR2 FQNEAQ (reference sequence). The CDR3 DNA reads TGTGCCAGCAGCTTAGCGGGAGGACGGACCCAGTACTTC. Translation gives CASSLAGGRTQYF.

The rearrangement links TRBV2 to TRBJ1-1; 9 bases align to TRBD1. Germline V lookup: CDR1 SNHLY, CDR2 FYNNEI. V was clipped by 6 bases and J by 0 bases; unmatched bases: 5. The CDR3 is 15 amino acids. The CDR3 spells CASRDRGLLNTEAFF. Here the CDR3 DNA reads TGTGCCAGCAGGGACAGGGGATTACTGAACACTGAAGCTTTCTTT.

This clonotype was recorded only once. The J gene is TRBJ2-7, the V gene TRBV7-8; 9 bases are shared with TRBD2. The ends lost 11 bases at V and 1 base at J; junction bases unmatched: 6. CDR1 SGHVS and CDR2 FQNEAQ come from the germline V gene. The length of the CDR3 is 13 residues. The CDR3, as DNA: TGTGCCGAACCGCTAGCGGGGTCCTACGAGCAGTACTTC. This gives the protein CAEPLAGSYEQYF.

The genes are TRBV29-1 and TRBJ1-2; D not certain. The germline CDR1 and CDR2 sequences are SQVTM and ANQGSEA. The CDR3 consists of 12 residues. The germline V and J ends were trimmed by 1 base and 4 bases, with 7 bases remaining between them. The CDR3 nucleotides are TGCAGCGTTGAAGGCATCAGCTATGGCTACACCTTC. Translation gives CSVEGISYGYTF.

Here the CDR3 reads CSVDLGQGAYYGYTF. The CDR3 bases are TGCAGCGTTGACCTGGGGCAGGGGGCTTACTATGGCTACACCTTC. This chain uses TRBV29-1 with TRBJ1-2, with 8 bases that match TRBD1. The CDR3 spans 15 residues. CDR1 is SQVTM, CDR2 ANQGSEA, per germline. J was trimmed by 3 bases and V by 3 bases; bases with no gene match: 9.

The table lists this clonotype with a few counts. The rearrangement joins TRBV11-2 to TRBJ1-1, with D tentatively TRBD1 (6 bases). The CDR3 length is 16 residues. The V gene lost 6 bases and the J gene lost 1 base, with 18 bases spanning the gap. Germline values: CDR1 SGHAT, CDR2 FQNNGV. This CDR3 is CASSGYLAGENTEAFF. CDR3 DNA sequence: TGTGCCAGCAGTGGATATCTGGCAGGGGAGAACACTGAAGCTTTCTTT.

V is TRBV12-3 or TRBV12-4 and J is TRBJ1-1; D ambiguous. This CDR3 contains 15 residues. Between the trimmed V and J ends, which lost 4 bases and 0 bases, there was a span of 12 bases. CDR3 amino acids: CASSYSTLMNTEAFF. CDR3 nucleotide sequence: TGTGCCAGCAGTTACTCGACCCTAATGAACACTGAAGCTTTCTTT.

This clonotype has at least ten counts. This chain joins TRBV2 and TRBJ2-5, with a weak D call TRBD2 (6 bases). The CDR3 totals 14 residues. Deletions cut 3 bases from V and 1 base from J, with 9 bases between. Germline CDR1 is SNHLY and CDR2 is FYNNEI. The CDR3 here is CASSDLSGQETQYF. For the CDR3, the DNA is TGTGCCAGCAGTGACCTTAGCGGCCAAGAGACCCAGTACTTC. The full variable domain, with the rest looked up from reference TRBV2 and TRBJ2-5, is EPEVTQTPSHQVTQMGQEVILRCVPISNHLYFYWYRQILGQKVEFLVSFYNNEISEKSEIFDDQFSVERPDGSNFTLKIRSTKLEDSAMYFCASSDLSGQETQYFGPGTRLLVL.

Comment on this clonotype: This could be a read error, since a much larger clone is one nucleotide away. Given the absence of the conserved phenylalanine or tryptophan at the CDR3 end, a read error is likely. J is TRBJ1-2 and V is TRBV29-1, with D possibly matching TRBD1 (6 bases). CDR1 and CDR2 (germline): SQVTM, ANQGSEA. The V end was cut by 5 bases, the J end by 2 bases, with 9 bases between. The length of the CDR3 is 12 residues. The CDR3 here is CSVWTENYGYTL. The CDR3 bases are TGCAGCGTTTGGACAGAGAACTATGGCTACACCCTC.

The chain recombines TRBV28 with TRBJ2-7; the match to TRBD2 covers 16 bases. From germline, CDR1 is MDHEN and CDR2 SYDVKM. V lost 2 bases to trimming and J lost 4 bases; unmatched junction nucleotides: 5. The CDR3 is 17 amino acids. The CDR3, as DNA: TGTGCCAGCAGTTTACCGGGACTAGCGGGAGGGGGGTACGAGCAGTACTTC. Amino acid sequence: CASSLPGLAGGGYEQYF.

V gene TRBV7-2 combines with J gene TRBJ2-7; 8 bases map to TRBD2. The CDR3 covers 14 residues. CDR1 and CDR2 (germline): SGHTA, FQGNSA. J was trimmed by 1 base and V by 6 bases; bases with no gene match: 5. CDR3 DNA: TGTGCCAGCAGACCCGGGGGGGGATCCTACGAGCAGTACTTC. Its protein is CASRPGGGSYEQYF.

The table lists this clonotype with many counts. The junction differs from germline at one of its ends, possibly a read error. The CDR3 nucleotides read TGTGCTAGCAGCTTTGGTCTGGGACTAGCGGGAGAGACCCAGTACTTC. Its protein product is CASSFGLGLAGETQYF. The V gene is TRBV7-9, the J gene TRBJ2-5; 12 nucleotides match TRBD2. Germline V gives CDR1 SEHNR, CDR2 FQNEAQ (reference sequence). The CDR3 is 16 amino acids.

This rearrangement joins TRBV29-1 to TRBJ1-1; D gene unclear. The CDR3 runs 9 residues. Germline V gene lookup returns CDR1 SQVTM and CDR2 ANQGSEA. The CDR3 protein is CRGNTEAFF. DNA for the CDR3: TGCAGGGGGAACACTGAAGCTTTCTTT.

The chain has TRBV29-1 and TRBJ1-3; D possibly corresponds to TRBD1 (6 bases). Germline values: CDR1 SQVTM, CDR2 ANQGSEA. The CDR3 has 16 amino acids. With 0 bases removed from V and 4 bases from J, the gap between germline ends came to 16 bases. The CDR3 loop is CSVEEEVAGVGNTIYF. The CDR3 DNA reads as TGCAGCGTTGAAGAGGAGGTTGCAGGGGTAGGAAACACCATATATTTT. Complete variable domain (other parts from reference TRBV29-1 and TRBJ1-3): SAVISQKPSRDICQRGTSLTIQCQVDSQVTMMFWYRQQPGQSLTLIATANQGSEATYESGFVIDKFPISRPNLTFSTLTVSNMSPEDSSIYLCSVEEEVAGVGNTIYFGEGSWLTVV.

The chain carries TRBV5-1 and TRBJ2-7; 7 nucleotides agree with TRBD1. The CDR3 runs to 15 residues. V shed 0 bases, J shed 3 bases, and the junction held 6 bases outside the gene matches. In germline, CDR1 is SGHRS, CDR2 YFSETQ. As DNA, the CDR3 is TGCGCCAGCAGCTTGGAGGGACAGCAATTCTACGAGCAGTACTTC. It specifies CASSLEGQQFYEQYF.

The chain employs TRBV7-9 and TRBJ1-1; 8 nucleotides line up with TRBD1. Per the germline V gene, CDR1 is SEHNR and CDR2 is FQNEAQ (reference sequence). The CDR3 runs 15 residues. The junction had 4 bases not matched to a gene; V was cut back by 1 base and J by 3 bases. For the CDR3, the DNA is TGTGCCAGCAGCTTAGGACAGGGGAAGGACACTGAAGCTTTCTTT. This gives the protein CASSLGQGKDTEAFF.

This clonotype was counted at least ten times. The rearrangement links TRBV19 to TRBJ1-2, with D possibly matching TRBD1 (6 bases). V was pared by 4 bases and J by 3 bases, with 6 bases between. CDR1 and CDR2 (germline): LNHDA, SQIVND (reference sequence). There are 12 residues in the CDR3. CDR3 protein: CASSKGDYGYTF. CDR3 sequence (DNA): TGTGCCAGTAGTAAGGGGGACTATGGCTACACCTTC.

The table lists this clonotype with a few counts. J is TRBJ2-7 and V is TRBV11-2; D is possibly TRBD1 (6 bases). This CDR3 region has 13 residues. Trimming stripped 0 bases from V and 12 bases from J, with 15 bases between. CDR1 SGHAT and CDR2 FQNNGV come from the germline V gene. DNA of the CDR3: TGTGCCAGCAGCTTAGATCCAGGGGAGAATCCGTACTTC. It specifies CASSLDPGENPYF.

V usage is TRBV10-2 and J usage is TRBJ1-2, with 8 bases lining up with TRBD1. The CDR3 has 16 residues. After removal of 6 bases from V and 2 bases from J, the junction contained 11 bases not matched to a gene. Germline CDR1 is WSHSY and CDR2 is SAAADI. CDR3 bases: TGCGCCAGCAGCATCGACGGACAGGGCCGGAACTATGGCTACACCTTC. Translated, it gives CASSIDGQGRNYGYTF.

This clonotype was recorded many times. The genes are TRBV29-1 and TRBJ1-1; TRBD1 might be the D (5 bases). Germline loops: CDR1 SQVTM, CDR2 ANQGSEA. This CDR3 spans 11 amino acids. With 3 bases removed from V and 8 bases from J, the gap between germline ends came to 10 bases. The CDR3 spells CSVDPREEAFF. The CDR3 bases are TGCAGCGTTGATCCCAGGGAGGAAGCTTTCTTT. Full variable domain (rest looked up from reference TRBV29-1 and TRBJ1-1): SAVISQKPSRDICQRGTSLTIQCQVDSQVTMMFWYRQQPGQSLTLIATANQGSEATYESGFVIDKFPISRPNLTFSTLTVSNMSPEDSSIYLCSVDPREEAFFGQGTRLTVV.

The rearrangement uses TRBV19 and TRBJ2-7; D not resolved. The germline gives CDR1 LNHDA, CDR2 SQIVND (reference sequence). CDR3 length: 13 residues. V was cut by 0 bases and J by 4 bases, with 7 bases left in between. The CDR3 DNA is TGTGCCAGTAGTATAGAGTTCGGATACGAGCAGTACTTC. Its translation is CASSIEFGYEQYF.